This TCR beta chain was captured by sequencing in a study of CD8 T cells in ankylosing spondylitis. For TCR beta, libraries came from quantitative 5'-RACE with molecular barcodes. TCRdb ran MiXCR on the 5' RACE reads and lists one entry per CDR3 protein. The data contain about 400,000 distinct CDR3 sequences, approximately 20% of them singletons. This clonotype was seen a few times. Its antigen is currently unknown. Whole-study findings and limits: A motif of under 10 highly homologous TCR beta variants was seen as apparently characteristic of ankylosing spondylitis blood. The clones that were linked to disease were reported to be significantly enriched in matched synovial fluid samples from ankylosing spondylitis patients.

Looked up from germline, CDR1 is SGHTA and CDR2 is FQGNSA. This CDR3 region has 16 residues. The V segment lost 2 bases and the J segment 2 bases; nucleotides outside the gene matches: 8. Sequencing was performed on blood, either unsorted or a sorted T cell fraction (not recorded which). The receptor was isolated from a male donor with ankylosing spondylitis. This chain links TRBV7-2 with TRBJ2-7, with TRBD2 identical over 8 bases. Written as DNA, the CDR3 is TGTGCCAGCAGCTTATCGGGGGGGGTAGGGACCTACGAGCAGTACTTC. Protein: CASSLSGGVGTYEQYF.